These T cell receptor beta chains were read from a single sample in a study of Graves' ophthalmopathy and Graves' hyperthyroidism. One entry per CDR3 protein, called by TCRdb with MiXCR from the multiplex PCR reads. Of about 230,000 distinct CDR3 sequences listed, around 42% are singletons. Sequencing was carried out using peripheral blood. These receptors were obtained from an adult man with Graves' ophthalmopathy. Both conserved end residues are part of each CDR3. D genes are given only for firm matches. Size is omitted from some rows. Given values are once, few, many or a class for expanded clones.

TRBJ1-6,.,TRBV9,.,TGTGCCAGCAGTTTGAACAGCCTAAATTCACCCCTCCACTTT,CASSLNSLNSPLHF
TRBJ1-5,many,TRBV24-1,.,TGTGCCACCAGTGATCGGACAGATAGCAATCAGCCCCAGCATTTT,CATSDRTDSNQPQHF
TRBJ1-2,.,TRBV2,.,TGTGCCAGCAGTGAAGACGGACTTAACTATGGCTACACCTTC,CASSEDGLNYGYTF
TRBJ2-7,few,TRBV7-2,.,TGTGCCAGCAGCCCAGGGGTCGGATGGGAGCAGTACTTC,CASSPGVGWEQYF
TRBJ1-2,.,TRBV4-2,.,TGTGCCAGCAGCCAAGACAACTATGGCTACACCTTC,CASSQDNYGYTF
TRBJ1-5,few,TRBV29-1,.,TGCAGCGTGGTAATGGGGAGCAATCAGCCCCAGCATTTT,CSVVMGSNQPQHF
TRBJ2-7,few,TRBV5-1,.,TGCGCCAGCAGCTCCTGGACGGACTCCTACGAGCAGTACTTC,CASSSWTDSYEQYF
TRBJ2-7,.,TRBV7-1,.,TGTGCCAGCAGCTCCCTGGCGGCGGCGAGCAGATACAATGAGCAGTACTTC,CASSSLAAASRYNEQYF
TRBJ2-7,.,TRBV28,TRBD2,TGTGCCAGCACCACAGCGGGAGGGCCTTCCTACGAGCAGTACTTC,CASTTAGGPSYEQYF
TRBJ2-7,.,TRBV15,.,TGTGCCACCAGCAGAAATATCCAGGGGGGAGGGGAGCAGTACTTC,CATSRNIQGGGEQYF
TRBJ2-1,.,TRBV7-3,TRBD1,TGTGCCAGCAGCTTAAGACAGGGGATATACAATGAGCAGTTCTTC,CASSLRQGIYNEQFF
TRBJ1-5,few,TRBV12-3/TRBV12-4,.,TGTGCCAGCAGTTTAGCGCCCCCAGGGGTGGGTAATCAGCCCCAGCATTTT,CASSLAPPGVGNQPQHF